This TCR beta chain was found in a study of shared T cell receptors in the human thymus. CDR3 length: 15 amino acids. Trimming cost V 4 bases and J 5 bases; bases outside gene matches: 10. Germline values: CDR1 SGHRS, CDR2 YFSETQ. Libraries were prepared by immunoSEQ multiplex PCR; TCRdb keeps only in-frame clonotypes and omits some of them. The sample shows roughly 710,000 clones, roughly 88% of them seen only once. The data were also submitted as part of a second study, on human thymus T cells. That paper adds: The thymus was resected at corrective cardiac surgery. Related research described thymic repertoires that were highly overlapping among unrelated individuals.

The sequence was collected from a girl less than two years old with a congenital heart defect. The chain uses TRBV5-1 and TRBJ1-1; TRBD1 matches at 8 bases. The sample consisted of thymocytes. CDR3 protein: CASSGTPGGETEAFF. DNA of the CDR3: TGCGCCAGCAGCGGAACCCCAGGGGGCGAGACTGAAGCTTTCTTT.